Listed here are 2 T cell receptor beta chains from one sample, sequenced in a study of blood T cell repertoires in COVID-19. Here immunoSEQ multiplex PCR was the method, and the copy in TCRdb shows in-frame clones only, minus some. The data show 210,000 or so clones, with 85% to 90% seen just once and over 3% held by the top ten. Sequenced: PBMCs or T cells enriched from blood (not recorded which). The receptors come from a woman aged 50 to 65 in a cohort exposed to, infected with or recovered from COVID-19 (not recorded which).

V is TRBV5-8 and J is TRBJ1-2; D is unclear. The CDR3 loop spans 14 amino acids. V lost 0 bases and J lost 5, with 11 bases in between. CDR1 and CDR2 (germline): SGHTS, YDEGEE. The CDR3 protein is CASSLDWAEYGYTF. CDR3 coding DNA: TGTGCCAGCAGCTTGGATTGGGCCGAGTATGGCTACACCTTC.

The chain couples TRBV4-3 to TRBJ2-1; tentative D call: TRBD2 (5 bases). Germline V CDR1 and CDR2: LGHNA, YSLEER. CDR3 length: 16 amino acids. V was pared by 2 bases and J by 2 bases, with 13 bases between. This CDR3 reads CASSQLPSPAYNEQFF. CDR3 nucleotide sequence: TGCGCCAGCAGCCAACTCCCTAGCCCTGCCTACAATGAGCAGTTCTTC.